The subject of this entry is one T cell receptor (beta chain). Its antigen is unidentified. This record belongs to a study of cytomegalovirus exposure and HLA in healthy donors. This PCR relied on a set of 60 Vbeta primers and 13 Jbeta primers. Generated by immunoSEQ multiplex PCR, the TCRdb table keeps only in-frame clones and is missing some. Of about 100,000 clones in the sample, 65% to 80% are singletons; the top ten hold 6.5% to 9%. Per germline, CDR1 LNHDA and CDR2 SQIVND (reference sequence). The length of the CDR3 is 14 residues. The V segment lost 3 bases and the J segment 8 bases; nucleotides outside the gene matches: 7. General study findings and limits: According to a later analysis, most TCR beta chains associated with CMV appeared HLA-restricted. A few V segments could not be told apart, such as TRBV6-2 and TRBV6-3, and were left out. CMV antigen specificity was confirmed in vitro for a few CMV-associated chains.

The sample was PBMCs. The chain employs TRBV19 and TRBJ1-2; 9 nucleotides line up with TRBD1. The clonotype was recovered from a man aged 35-49 years in good health and CMV-seropositive. In DNA form, the CDR3 reads TGTGCCAGTAGTATCCCCGGGACAGGGAGAGGCTACACCTTC. Translation gives CASSIPGTGRGYTF.